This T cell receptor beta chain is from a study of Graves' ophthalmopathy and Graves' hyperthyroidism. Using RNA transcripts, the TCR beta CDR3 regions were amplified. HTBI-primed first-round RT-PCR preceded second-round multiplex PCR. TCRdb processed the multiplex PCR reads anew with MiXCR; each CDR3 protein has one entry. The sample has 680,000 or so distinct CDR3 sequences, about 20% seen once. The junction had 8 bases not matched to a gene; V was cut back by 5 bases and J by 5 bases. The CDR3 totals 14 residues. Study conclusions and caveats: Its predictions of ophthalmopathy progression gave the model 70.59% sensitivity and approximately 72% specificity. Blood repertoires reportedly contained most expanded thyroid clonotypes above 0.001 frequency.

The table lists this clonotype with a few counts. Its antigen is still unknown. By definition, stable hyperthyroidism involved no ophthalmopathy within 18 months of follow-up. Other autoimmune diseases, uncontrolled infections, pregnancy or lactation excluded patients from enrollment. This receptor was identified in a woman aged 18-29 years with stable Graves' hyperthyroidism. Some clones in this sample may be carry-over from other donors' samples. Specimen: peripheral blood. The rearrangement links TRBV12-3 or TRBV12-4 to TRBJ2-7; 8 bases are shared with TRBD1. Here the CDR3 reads CASSVTRTGNEQYF. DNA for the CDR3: TGTGCCAGCAGTGTGACTCGGACAGGGAACGAGCAGTACTTC.